This TCR beta chain was documented in a study of blood T cell repertoires in COVID-19. The CDR3 is 15 amino acids. Germline values: CDR1 LNHNV, CDR2 YYDKDF (reference sequence). The V gene lost 4 bases and the J gene lost 7 bases, with 17 bases spanning the gap. Libraries were prepared by immunoSEQ multiplex PCR; TCRdb keeps only in-frame clonotypes and omits some of them. This sample yields roughly 300,000 clones, of which more than 70% are seen a single time; roughly 6.5% belongs to the top ten. The V gene is TRBV15, the J gene TRBJ2-1; no firm D call. This TCR came from a man younger than 35 who had recovered from COVID-19. The sequencing sample was made of peripheral blood. In DNA, the CDR3 is TGTGCCACCAGCAACATGGTAAAAAATTTGAATGAGCAGTTCTTC. Translation: CATSNMVKNLNEQFF.